These 14 T cell receptor beta chains originate from one sample sequenced in a study of OX40 agonist ivuxolimab in advanced cancers. Assay used: immunoSEQ multiplex PCR; TCRdb lists only in-frame clones, some missing. This table has some 100,000 clones, around 84% appearing once. The specimen was CD4+ or CD8+ T cells sorted from blood, collected in a trial of the OX40 agonist ivuxolimab. All receptors come from an adult with an advanced solid tumor such as melanoma, head and neck, liver or kidney cancer.

The chain carries TRBV2 and TRBJ2-2, with 8 bases identical to TRBD2. Trimming took 3 bases from V and 5 from J; bases not matched to a gene: 14. The CDR3 is made up of 18 amino acids. Per germline, CDR1 SNHLY and CDR2 FYNNEI. In DNA form, the CDR3 reads TGTGCCAGCAGTGACGAGGGACTAGTATCTTATGGGACCGGGGAGCTGTTTTTT. Translated, it gives CASSDEGLVSYGTGELFF.

The chain links TRBV6-1 to TRBJ1-2; 7 positions match TRBD1. In germline, CDR1 is MNHNS, CDR2 SASEGT. The CDR3 has 15 amino acids. Trimming at V came to 6 bases and at J to 2 bases, leaving 9 bases not matched to a gene. CDR3 DNA: TGTGCCAGCAGCCTAGATACGGGACAGAACTATGGCTACACCTTC. Translation gives CASSLDTGQNYGYTF.

The gene calls are TRBV5-1 and TRBJ2-5; 9 bases agree with TRBD2. Trimming cost V 7 bases and J 1 base; bases outside gene matches: 8. Germline values: CDR1 SGHRS, CDR2 YFSETQ. The CDR3 is 15 residues long. The chain's CDR3 is CASSTSGEGQETQYF. The DNA of the CDR3 is TGCGCCAGCTCGACTAGCGGAGAAGGCCAAGAGACCCAGTACTTC.

V and J are TRBV9 and TRBJ2-5; 8 nucleotides align to TRBD1. V was pared by 0 bases and J by 4 bases, with 8 bases of the junction left unmatched. Germline V gives CDR1 SGDLS, CDR2 YYNGEE. The CDR3 is made up of 16 amino acids. The CDR3 nucleotides are TGTGCCAGCAGCGTAGAAGGGAGCAGGGGGCGAGAGACCCAGTACTTC. It yields the protein CASSVEGSRGRETQYF.

J is TRBJ2-7 and V is TRBV28, with D perhaps assigned TRBD1 or TRBD2 (6 bases each). Between the trimmed V and J ends, which lost 4 bases and 3 bases, there was a span of 19 bases. Germline V gene data show CDR1 as MDHEN and CDR2 as SYDVKM. CDR3 size: 16 residues. In DNA, the CDR3 is TGTGCCAGCAGTTCCTCAGGGTTCCGGGGGCACTACGAGCAGTACGTC. Translating it yields CASSSSGFRGHYEQYV.

This clone was found once. The V gene is TRBV5-8, the J gene TRBJ1-2, with 7 positions matching TRBD1. The V and J ends lost 5 bases and 2 bases, in that order; junction bases with no gene match: 3. Germline values: CDR1 SGHTS, CDR2 YDEGEE. This CDR3 is built from 13 residues. The CDR3 region is CASSSTGNYGYTF. The DNA for the CDR3 is TGTGCCAGCAGTTCGACAGGGAACTATGGCTACACCTTC.

This chain uses TRBV11-1 with TRBJ2-7; either TRBD1 or TRBD2 may fit D (6 bases each). The CDR3 contains 15 residues. In germline, CDR1 is SGHAT, CDR2 FQDESV (reference sequence). The germline V and J ends were trimmed by 5 bases and 1 base, with 15 bases remaining between them. This chain's CDR3 is CASSPLRDTSYEQYF. Here the CDR3 DNA reads TGTGCCAGCAGCCCCCTGCGGGACACTTCCTACGAGCAGTACTTC.

The chain links TRBV5-1 to TRBJ1-6, with 9 bases aligning to TRBD1. Germline V lookup: CDR1 SGHRS, CDR2 YFSETQ. This CDR3 has 15 amino acids. The junction had 4 bases not matched to a gene; V was cut back by 2 bases and J by 7 bases. In DNA form, the CDR3 reads TGCGCCAGCAGCTTATTCGGGACAGGGAATTCACCCCTCCACTTT. Protein sequence: CASSLFGTGNSPLHF.

The V and J genes are TRBV7-2 and TRBJ1-2, with D unclear. The V and J ends lost 2 bases and 7 bases respectively, with 8 bases between them. Germline V gives CDR1 SGHTA, CDR2 FQGNSA. The CDR3 spans 12 residues. This chain's CDR3 is CASSLNRSGYTF. CDR3 nucleotides: TGTGCCAGCAGCTTAAACCGGTCTGGCTACACCTTC.

This chain uses TRBV5-4 with TRBJ2-7, with 14 nucleotides matching TRBD2. V lost 3 bases and J lost 0; bases outside the gene matches: 5. Germline CDR1 and CDR2: SGHNT and YYREEE (reference sequence). The CDR3 runs to 17 residues. The CDR3, as DNA: TGTGCCAGCAGCTCGGGACTAGCGGGGGCAAGCTCCTACGAGCAGTACTTC. This translates into CASSSGLAGASSYEQYF.

V and J are TRBV28 and TRBJ2-7; 10 bases line up with TRBD2. CDR3 size: 18 residues. The germline CDR1 and CDR2 sequences are MDHEN and SYDVKM. V was pared by 3 bases and J by 0 bases, with 11 bases of the junction left unmatched. CDR3 sequence (DNA): TGTGCCAGCAGTTTGGTTGGTAGCGGGGGGCCTAACTCCTACGAGCAGTACTTC. This gives the protein CASSLVGSGGPNSYEQYF.

In its sample, this clone was seen many times. The chain uses TRBV7-2 and TRBJ1-2, with D unresolved. CDR3 length: 14 amino acids. V lost 2 bases and J lost 5, with 12 bases in between. CDR1 SGHTA and CDR2 FQGNSA come from the germline V gene. The CDR3 spells CASSLKSGPYGYTF. The CDR3 DNA sequence: TGTGCCAGCAGCTTAAAGTCAGGACCTTATGGCTACACCTTC.

DNA of the CDR3: TGTGCCAGCAGTGAAAGGGGGGCCACGGAAGAGACCCAGTACTTC. Residues: CASSERGATEETQYF. The chain employs TRBV28 and TRBJ2-5; D could derive from TRBD1 or TRBD2 (6 bases each). CDR3 length: 15 amino acids. Trimming took 5 bases from V and 3 from J, leaving 16 bases between them. Germline CDR1 and CDR2: MDHEN and SYDVKM.

The chain uses TRBV7-6 and TRBJ2-5; D may be TRBD1 (6 bases). Trimming shortened V by 5 bases and J by 1 base, and 11 bases separated the two germline ends. Germline loops: CDR1 SGHVS, CDR2 FNYEAQ. The CDR3 extends over 14 amino acids. The CDR3 DNA sequence: TGTGCCAGCAGCCTTAGGACAGCCCAAGAGACCCAGTACTTC. This encodes CASSLRTAQETQYF.